This T cell receptor beta chain was profiled in a study of blood T cells in healthy people across ages. Study in general: There was about one barcoded beta molecule captured by template switching per two T cells.

Together with a sample-barcoded 5' primer, a J-beta primer mix was included in a second PCR lasting about 7 to 12 cycles. TCRdb ran MiXCR on the 5' RACE reads and lists one entry per CDR3 protein. Of more than 650,000 distinct CDR3 sequences listed, roughly 26% were seen once; the top ten hold approximately 2.9%. Separately, the same data were catalogued under a study of T cells of mothers and their children.

Material for sequencing was blood. The origin of this receptor is a boy between 10 and 17 years old in good health.

CDR3 DNA: TGCAGTGCTAGACCGGGACAGGGTAGGTCACCCCTCCACTTT. It codes for CSARPGQGRSPLHF. This chain joins TRBV20-1 and TRBJ1-6; 9 nucleotides align to TRBD1. Germline-derived CDR1 and CDR2 are DFQATT and SNEGSKA (reference sequence). This CDR3 contains 14 residues. V trimming: 2 bases; J trimming: 10 bases; junction bases outside the gene matches: 6.